Shown below are 13 T cell receptor beta chains from a single sample sequenced in a study of T cell changes during pregnancy in multiple sclerosis. Only in-frame clones appear in the TCRdb table, and some are missing; sequencing was by immunoSEQ multiplex PCR. In the table there are under 55,000 clones, about 89% of which are singletons. The sequenced sample was CD8+ T cells from peripheral blood mononuclear cells, obtained after pregnancy. These receptors came from a female donor with multiple sclerosis, enrolled in a pregnancy study.

Remarks on this clone: Additional DNA sequences in this sample encode the identical CDR3. The rearrangement uses TRBV16 and TRBJ2-7; 8 bases align to TRBD1. There are 13 residues in the CDR3. V lost 6 bases and J lost 3; bases outside the gene matches: 4. Germline V gives CDR1 KGHSY, CDR2 FQNENV. In DNA form, the CDR3 reads TGTGCCAGCAGGGGTACAGGGGGCTACGAGCAGTACTTC. Residues: CASRGTGGYEQYF.

This clone was recorded once. The chain couples TRBV9 to TRBJ2-3, with 9 bases that match TRBD1. The junction had 6 bases not matched to a gene; V was cut back by 4 bases and J by 3 bases. The CDR3 extends over 15 amino acids. Germline CDR1 SGDLS, CDR2 YYNGEE. The chain's CDR3 is CASSKGQGRTDTQYF. For the CDR3, the DNA is TGTGCCAGCAGCAAGGGACAGGGTAGAACAGATACGCAGTATTTT. Drawing the rest from reference TRBV9 and TRBJ2-3, the complete variable domain is DSGVTQTPKHLITATGQRVTLRCSPRSGDLSVYWYQQSLDQGLQFLIQYYNGEERAKGNILERFSAQQFPDLHSELNLSSLELGDSALYFCASSKGQGRTDTQYFGPGTRLTVL.

This sequence joins TRBV19 and TRBJ2-1, with D possibly being TRBD1 (6 bases). This CDR3 spans 15 amino acids. Germline values: CDR1 LNHDA, CDR2 SQIVND (reference sequence). V shed 7 bases and J shed 9 bases, with 22 bases lying between them. The CDR3 nucleotides read TGTGCCAGTAACCCCATCCCCTCCGGGACAATTGAGCAGTTCTTC. It codes for CASNPIPSGTIEQFF.

The DNA of the CDR3 is TGCGCCAGCAGCTGGGGGACAGGGGGCGATGAGCAGTTCTTC. Protein product: CASSWGTGGDEQFF. This sequence joins TRBV5-1 and TRBJ2-1, with 12 bases matching TRBD1. V lost 3 bases, J lost 8 bases, and 3 bases stayed unmatched. Germline V gene lookup returns CDR1 SGHRS and CDR2 YFSETQ. The CDR3 runs to 14 residues.

This chain links TRBV4-1 with TRBJ1-2; D is undetermined. CDR1 and CDR2 (germline): MGHRA, YSYEKL. This CDR3 has 15 amino acids. V was cut by 4 bases and J by 8 bases, with 20 bases left in between. For the CDR3, the DNA is TGCGCCAGCAGCCCTATCCCCACGGAGATTGAGGGCTACACCTTC. Protein: CASSPIPTEIEGYTF.

The rearrangement joins TRBV25-1 to TRBJ2-7; tentatively, D is TRBD1 (5 bases). The CDR3 has 15 amino acids. The germline CDR1 and CDR2 sequences are MGHDK and SYGVNS. The V and J ends lost 4 bases and 2 bases respectively, with 15 bases between them. The CDR3 region has the DNA TGTGCCAGCAGTGCCCGTCAGGGCCCAACCTACGAGCAGTACTTC. Amino acid sequence: CASSARQGPTYEQYF.

The chain carries TRBV5-4 and TRBJ2-1, with 8 bases that match TRBD1. Losses at the gene ends were 4 bases for V and 6 bases for J; bases not matched to a gene: 9. The CDR3 loop spans 15 amino acids. Germline V gives CDR1 SGHNT, CDR2 YYREEE (reference sequence). CDR3 loop: CASSPTGQGINEQFF. In nucleotides, the CDR3 is TGTGCCAGCAGCCCGACCGGACAGGGCATCAATGAGCAGTTCTTC.

The chain carries TRBV9 and TRBJ2-5; TRBD1 is a possible D gene (7 bases). Trimming removed 3 bases from V and 5 bases from J, with 14 bases in between. The CDR3 totals 14 residues. The germline CDR1 and CDR2 sequences are SGDLS and YYNGEE. The CDR3 nucleotides are TGTGCCAGCAGCGAAACGACAGGGAGGGAGACCCAGTACTTC. Amino acid sequence: CASSETTGRETQYF.

This chain uses TRBV13 with TRBJ2-3; tentative D call: TRBD2 (6 bases). The CDR3 is 14 residues long. The germline V gene has CDR1 PRHDT and CDR2 FYEKMQ (reference sequence). V lost 3 bases and J lost 6, with 13 bases in between. CDR3 residues: CASSFYGGDDTQYF. The CDR3 region has the DNA TGTGCCAGCAGCTTTTATGGCGGGGACGATACGCAGTATTTT. The full variable domain, its missing parts supplied by reference TRBV13 and TRBJ2-3, is AAGVIQSPRHLIKEKRETATLKCYPIPRHDTVYWYQQGPGQDPQFLISFYEKMQSDKGSIPDRFSAQQFSDYHSELNMSSLELGDSALYFCASSFYGGDDTQYFGPGTRLTVL.

The J gene is TRBJ1-6, the V gene TRBV2, with D possibly TRBD1 on 5 matching bases. CDR1 is SNHLY and CDR2 is FYNNEI in the germline V gene. Trimming left V 7 bases short and J 3 bases short, with 7 bases between. The CDR3 loop spans 13 amino acids. The CDR3 coding sequence is TGTGCCAGCATTCAGGGCTATAATTCACCCCTCCACTTT. Translating it yields CASIQGYNSPLHF.

V gene TRBV18 combines with J gene TRBJ2-7, with D hard to call. Trimming took off 0 bases at V and 0 bases at J, with 9 bases between the two ends. The germline V gene has CDR1 KGHSH and CDR2 LQKENI. The length of the CDR3 is 15 residues. CDR3 sequence (DNA): TGTGCCAGCTCACCACCCTCGGTCGTCTCCTACGAGCAGTACTTC. Translated: CASSPPSVVSYEQYF.

In its sample, this clone was seen once. This sequence joins TRBV4-1 and TRBJ1-1, with a tentative D call TRBD1 (5 bases). CDR1 is MGHRA and CDR2 is YSYEKL in the germline V gene. V was cut by 0 bases and J by 4 bases, with 9 bases left in between. The CDR3 totals 14 residues. The CDR3 sequence: CASSQDPRGTEAFF. The CDR3 nucleotides read TGCGCCAGCAGCCAAGATCCTAGGGGCACTGAAGCTTTCTTT.

The chain is built from TRBV27 and TRBJ2-4; 7 positions match TRBD2. V shed 2 bases, J shed 2 bases, and the junction held 6 bases outside the gene matches. Germline lookup yields CDR1 MNHEY and CDR2 SMNVEV (reference sequence). The CDR3 spans 16 residues. CDR3 bases: TGTGCCAGCAGTTTACGGGGGGATAGAACCAAAAACATTCAGTACTTC. Translation gives CASSLRGDRTKNIQYF.